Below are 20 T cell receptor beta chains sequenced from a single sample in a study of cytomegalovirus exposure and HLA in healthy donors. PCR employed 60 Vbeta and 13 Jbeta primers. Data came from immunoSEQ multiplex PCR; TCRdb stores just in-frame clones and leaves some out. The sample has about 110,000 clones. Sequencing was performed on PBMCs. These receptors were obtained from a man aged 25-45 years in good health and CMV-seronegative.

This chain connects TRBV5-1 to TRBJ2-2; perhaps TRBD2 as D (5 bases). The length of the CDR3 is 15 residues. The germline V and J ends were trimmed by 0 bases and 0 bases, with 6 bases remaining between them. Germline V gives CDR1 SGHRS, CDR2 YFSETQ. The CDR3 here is CASSLGGSNTGELFF. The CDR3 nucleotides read TGCGCCAGCAGCTTGGGAGGGTCGAACACCGGGGAGCTGTTTTTT.

As DNA, the CDR3 is TGCGCCAGCAGCCCAGGGGGCGCAAAATATGGCTACACCTTC. This codes for CASSPGGAKYGYTF. The rearrangement joins TRBV5-1 to TRBJ1-2; 8 bases match TRBD1. This CDR3 spans 14 amino acids. Trimming cost V 4 bases and J 5 bases; bases outside gene matches: 7. Germline loops: CDR1 SGHRS, CDR2 YFSETQ. Based on the CDR3 plus reference TRBV5-1 and TRBJ1-2, the full variable domain is KAGVTQTPRYLIKTRGQQVTLSCSPISGHRSVSWYQQTPGQGLQFLFEYFSETQRNKGNFPGRFSGRQFSNSRSEMNVSTLELGDSALYLCASSPGGAKYGYTFGSGTRLTVV.

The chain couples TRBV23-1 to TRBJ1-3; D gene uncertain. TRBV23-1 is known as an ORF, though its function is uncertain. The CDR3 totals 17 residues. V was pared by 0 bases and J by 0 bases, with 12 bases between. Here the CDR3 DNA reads TGCGCCAGCAGTCAATCGCCCCCCAGGATCTCTGGAAACACCATATATTTT. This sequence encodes CASSQSPPRISGNTIYF.

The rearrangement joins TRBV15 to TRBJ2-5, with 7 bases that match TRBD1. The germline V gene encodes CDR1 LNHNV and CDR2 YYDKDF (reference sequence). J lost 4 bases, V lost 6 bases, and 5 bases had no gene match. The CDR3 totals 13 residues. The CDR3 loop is CATSTGVRETQYF. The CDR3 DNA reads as TGTGCCACCAGTACAGGGGTCCGAGAGACCCAGTACTTC. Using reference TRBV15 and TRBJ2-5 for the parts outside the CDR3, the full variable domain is DAMVIQNPRYQVTQFGKPVTLSCSQTLNHNVMYWYQQKSSQAPKLLFHYYDKDFNNEADTPDNFQSRRPNTSFCFLDIRSPGLGDTAMYLCATSTGVRETQYFGPGTRLLVL.

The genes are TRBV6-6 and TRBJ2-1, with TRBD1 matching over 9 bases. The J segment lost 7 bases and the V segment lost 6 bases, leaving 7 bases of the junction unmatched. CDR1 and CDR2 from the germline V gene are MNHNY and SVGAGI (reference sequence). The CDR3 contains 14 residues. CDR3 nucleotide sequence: TGTGCCAGCAGGGACCTCGACAGGGGGAATGAGCAGTTCTTC. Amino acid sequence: CASRDLDRGNEQFF.

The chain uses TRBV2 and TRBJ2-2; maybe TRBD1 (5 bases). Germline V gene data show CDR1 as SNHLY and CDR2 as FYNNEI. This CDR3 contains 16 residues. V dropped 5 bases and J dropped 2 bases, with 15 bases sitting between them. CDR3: CASSLPGHTNTGELFF. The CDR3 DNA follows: TGTGCCAGCAGTCTTCCCGGACACACCAACACCGGGGAGCTGTTTTTT.

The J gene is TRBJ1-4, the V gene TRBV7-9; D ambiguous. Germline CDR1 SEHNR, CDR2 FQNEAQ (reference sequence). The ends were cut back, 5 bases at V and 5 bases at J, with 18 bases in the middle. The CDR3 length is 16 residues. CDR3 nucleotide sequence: TGTGCCAGCAGCCCTCCGGGGTCTTGGGCCAATGAAAAACTGTTTTTT. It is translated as CASSPPGSWANEKLFF.

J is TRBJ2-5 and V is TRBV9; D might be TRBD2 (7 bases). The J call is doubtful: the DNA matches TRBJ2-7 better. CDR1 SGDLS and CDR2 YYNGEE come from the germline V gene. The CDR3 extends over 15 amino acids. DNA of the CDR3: TGTGCCAGCAGCGAGGGGGGGGCAGATGGCTACGAGCAGTACTTC. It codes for CASSEGGADGYEQYF.

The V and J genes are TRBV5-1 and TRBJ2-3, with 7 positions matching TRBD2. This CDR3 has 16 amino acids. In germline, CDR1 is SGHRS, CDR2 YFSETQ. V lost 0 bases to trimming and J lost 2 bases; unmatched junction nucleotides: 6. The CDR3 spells CASSLALAAFTDTQYF. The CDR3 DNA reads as TGCGCCAGCAGCTTGGCCCTAGCGGCTTTCACAGATACGCAGTATTTT.

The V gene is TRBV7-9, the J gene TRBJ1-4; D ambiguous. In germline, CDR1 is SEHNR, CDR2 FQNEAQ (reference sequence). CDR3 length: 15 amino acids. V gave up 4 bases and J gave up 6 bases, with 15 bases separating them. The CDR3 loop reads CASSSPGNGDEKLFF. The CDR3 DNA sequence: TGTGCCAGCAGCTCCCCGGGAAACGGAGATGAAAAACTGTTTTTT.

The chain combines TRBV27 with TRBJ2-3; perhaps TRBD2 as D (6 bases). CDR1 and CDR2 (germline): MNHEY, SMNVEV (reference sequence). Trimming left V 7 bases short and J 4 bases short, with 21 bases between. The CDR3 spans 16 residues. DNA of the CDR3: TGTGCCAGCACACTTGAATACGGGAGAAGGGCAGATACGCAGTATTTT. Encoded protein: CASTLEYGRRADTQYF.

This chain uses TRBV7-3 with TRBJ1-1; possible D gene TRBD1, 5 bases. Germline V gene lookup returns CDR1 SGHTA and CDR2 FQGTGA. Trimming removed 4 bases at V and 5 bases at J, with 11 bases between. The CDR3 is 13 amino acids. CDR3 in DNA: TGTGCCAGCAGCTCCTCGGGGGGGACTGAAGCTTTCTTT. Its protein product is CASSSSGGTEAFF.

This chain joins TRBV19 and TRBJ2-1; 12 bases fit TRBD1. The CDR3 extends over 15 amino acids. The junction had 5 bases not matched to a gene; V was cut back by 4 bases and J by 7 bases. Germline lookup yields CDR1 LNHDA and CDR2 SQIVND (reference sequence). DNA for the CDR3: TGTGCCAGTAGTAGGGGACAGGGGGCGGGTAATGAGCAGTTCTTC. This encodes CASSRGQGAGNEQFF.

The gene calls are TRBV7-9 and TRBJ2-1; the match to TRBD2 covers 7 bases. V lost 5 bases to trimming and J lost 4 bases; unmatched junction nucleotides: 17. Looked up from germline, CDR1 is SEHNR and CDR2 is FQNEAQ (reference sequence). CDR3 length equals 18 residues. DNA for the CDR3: TGTGCCAGCAGCCATCCCCTTGTGGTGGGGGGGAGTTACAATGAGCAGTTCTTC. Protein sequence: CASSHPLVVGGSYNEQFF.

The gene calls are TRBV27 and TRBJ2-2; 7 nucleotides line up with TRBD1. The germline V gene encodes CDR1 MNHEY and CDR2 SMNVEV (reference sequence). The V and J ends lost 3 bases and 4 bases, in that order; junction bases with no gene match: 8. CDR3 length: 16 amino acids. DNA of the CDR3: TGTGCCAGCAGTTTTCGGACAGGTTCCTTCACCGGGGAGCTGTTTTTT. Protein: CASSFRTGSFTGELFF.

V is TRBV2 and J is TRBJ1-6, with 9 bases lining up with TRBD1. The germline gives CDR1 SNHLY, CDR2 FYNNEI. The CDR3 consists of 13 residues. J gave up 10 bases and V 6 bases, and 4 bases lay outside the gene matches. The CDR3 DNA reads TGTGCCAGCAGGACAGGGGGATACTCACCCCTCCACTTT. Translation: CASRTGGYSPLHF.

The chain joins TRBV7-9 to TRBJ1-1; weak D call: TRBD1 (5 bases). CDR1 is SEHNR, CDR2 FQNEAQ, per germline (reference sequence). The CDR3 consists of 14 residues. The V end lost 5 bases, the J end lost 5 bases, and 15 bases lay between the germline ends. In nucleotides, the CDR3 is TGTGCCAGCAGCCTCTTCGGGGGGGGGACTGAAGCTTTCTTT. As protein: CASSLFGGGTEAFF.

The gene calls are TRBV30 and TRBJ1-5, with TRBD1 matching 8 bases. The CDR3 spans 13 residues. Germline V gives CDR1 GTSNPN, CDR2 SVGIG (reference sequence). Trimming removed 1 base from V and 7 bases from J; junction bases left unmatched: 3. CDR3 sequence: CAWSGQGRQPQHF. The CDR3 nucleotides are TGTGCCTGGAGTGGACAGGGGAGACAGCCCCAGCATTTT.

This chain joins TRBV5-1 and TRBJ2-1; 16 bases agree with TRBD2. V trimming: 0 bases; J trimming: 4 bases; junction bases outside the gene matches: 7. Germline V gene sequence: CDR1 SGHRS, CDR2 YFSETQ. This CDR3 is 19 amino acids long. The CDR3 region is CASSLVPGLAGGSYNEQFF. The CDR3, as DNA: TGCGCCAGCAGCTTGGTCCCGGGACTAGCGGGGGGGTCATACAATGAGCAGTTCTTC.

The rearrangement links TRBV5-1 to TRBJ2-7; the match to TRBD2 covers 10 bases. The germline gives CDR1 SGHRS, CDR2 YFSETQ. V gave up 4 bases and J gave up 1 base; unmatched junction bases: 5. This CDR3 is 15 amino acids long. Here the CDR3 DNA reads TGCGCCAGCAGCCTTGGACTAGCGGTTTCCTACGAGCAGTACTTC. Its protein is CASSLGLAVSYEQYF.